These T cell receptor beta chains were read from a single sample in a study of blood T cell repertoires in COVID-19. The table came from immunoSEQ multiplex PCR; TCRdb's copy has only in-frame clones and leaves some out. The sample includes some 140,000 clones, about 72% of them seen just once. The specimen sequenced was peripheral blood. Receptor source: a man in his sixties who had recovered from COVID-19. Each CDR3 is given with its conserved first and last residue. The D gene is left open where the match is weak. Not all rows give a size; the values are once, few, many and, for expanded clones, a class.

V gene	clone size	CDR3 length	J gene	D gene	CDR3 DNA	CDR3 protein
TRBV14	-	13	TRBJ2-5	-	TGTGCCAGCAGCCAAGGAGGGAGAGAGACCCAGTACTTC	CASSQGGRETQYF
TRBV5-1	-	13	TRBJ2-5	-	TGCGCCAGCAGCCCACGGGTCGGGGAGACCCAGTACTTC	CASSPRVGETQYF
TRBV7-3	-	18	TRBJ2-1	TRBD2	TGTGCCAGCAGCTCGGGACTAGCGGTAGATATAGGGGGCAATGAGCAGTTCTTC	CASSSGLAVDIGGNEQFF
TRBV7-7	-	14	TRBJ2-2	TRBD2	TGTGCTAGCAGCTTAACTAGCGGCACCGGGGAGCTGTTTTTT	CASSLTSGTGELFF
TRBV20-1	-	11	TRBJ2-2	-	TGCAGTGCTAGGAGGGCCGGGGAGCTGTTTTTT	CSARRAGELFF
TRBV5-1	-	11	TRBJ2-1	-	TGCGCCAGCAGCTGGCGGGATGAGCAGTTCTTC	CASSWRDEQFF
TRBV7-6	-	15	TRBJ2-1	-	TGTGCCAGCAGCCCCGGAGGGGTGGGGTACAATGAGCAGTTCTTC	CASSPGGVGYNEQFF
TRBV19	-	14	TRBJ1-6	-	TGTGCCAGTAGTCCGGTGGTTCGAAATTCACCCCTCCACTTT	CASSPVVRNSPLHF
TRBV10-3	-	14	TRBJ1-2	-	TGTGCCATCAGTGACCCCGGGGGGAACTATGGCTACACCTTC	CAISDPGGNYGYTF
TRBV9	few	12	TRBJ2-7	-	TGTGCCCAGTCCCCCAGCTCCTACGAGCAGTACTTC	CAQSPSSYEQYF
TRBV27	-	14	TRBJ1-1	TRBD1	TGTGCCAGCAGGCTACAGGGGTGGGCAGCGGAAGCTTTCTTT	CASRLQGWAAEAFF
TRBV6-5	-	14	TRBJ2-7	TRBD2	TGTGCCAGCACCCCTAGCGGGGCAACCTACGAGCAGTACTTC	CASTPSGATYEQYF
TRBV21-1	-	14	TRBJ1-2	-	TGTGCCAGCAGCAAGGGACAGGCGTGCTATGGCTACACCTTC	CASSKGQACYGYTF
TRBV6-5	-	15	TRBJ2-3	-	TGTGCCAGCAGTTACTCGAGGCTTCGCACAGATACGCAGTATTTT	CASSYSRLRTDTQYF
TRBV28	-	11	TRBJ1-4	TRBD1	TGTGCCAGCAGGGGGGACAGGGGCGAGATTTTT	CASRGDRGEIF
TRBV7-3	-	15	TRBJ2-2	-	TGTGCCAGCAGCTCCGGACAGTTGAACACCGGGGAGCTGTTTTTT	CASSSGQLNTGELFF
TRBV30	-	11	TRBJ1-2	-	TGTGCCAACCCCCAGGGATTTGGCTACACCTTC	CANPQGFGYTF